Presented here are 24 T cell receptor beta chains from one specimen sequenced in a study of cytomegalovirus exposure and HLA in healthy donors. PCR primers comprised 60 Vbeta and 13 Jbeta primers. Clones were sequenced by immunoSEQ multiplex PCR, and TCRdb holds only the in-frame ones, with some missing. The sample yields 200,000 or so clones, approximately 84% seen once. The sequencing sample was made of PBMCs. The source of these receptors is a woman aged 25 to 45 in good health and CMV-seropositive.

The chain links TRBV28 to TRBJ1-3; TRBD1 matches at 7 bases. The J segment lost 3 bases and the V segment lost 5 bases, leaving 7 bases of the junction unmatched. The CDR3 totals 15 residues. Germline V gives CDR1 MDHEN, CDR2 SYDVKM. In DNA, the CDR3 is TGTGCCAGCAGTAGGTACAGGGGCCTTGGAAACACCATATATTTT. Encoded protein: CASSRYRGLGNTIYF.

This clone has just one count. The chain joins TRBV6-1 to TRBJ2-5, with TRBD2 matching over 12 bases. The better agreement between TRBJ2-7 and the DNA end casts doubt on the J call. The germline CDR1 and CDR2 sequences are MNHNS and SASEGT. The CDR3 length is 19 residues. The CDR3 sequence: CASSEELAGGRVWGYEQYF. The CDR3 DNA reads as TGTGCCAGCAGTGAAGAACTAGCGGGGGGTAGGGTTTGGGGCTACGAGCAGTACTTC.

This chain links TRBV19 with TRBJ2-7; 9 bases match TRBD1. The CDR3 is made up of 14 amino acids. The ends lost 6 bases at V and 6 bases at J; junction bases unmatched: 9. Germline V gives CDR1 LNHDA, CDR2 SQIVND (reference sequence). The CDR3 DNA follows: TGTGCCAGTAGCCTAGGGACAGGGCTGGGCGAGCAGTACTTC. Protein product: CASSLGTGLGEQYF. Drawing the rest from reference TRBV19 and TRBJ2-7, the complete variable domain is DGGITQSPKYLFRKEGQNVTLSCEQNLNHDAMYWYRQDPGQGLRLIYYSQIVNDFQKGDIAEGYSVSREKKESFPLTVTSAQKNPTAFYLCASSLGTGLGEQYFGPGTRLTVT.

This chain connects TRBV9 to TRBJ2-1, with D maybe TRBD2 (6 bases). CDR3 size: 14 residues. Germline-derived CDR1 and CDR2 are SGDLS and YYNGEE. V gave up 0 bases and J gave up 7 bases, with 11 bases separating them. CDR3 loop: CASSVVYGGNEQFF. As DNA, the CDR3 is TGTGCCAGCAGCGTAGTTTATGGAGGGAATGAGCAGTTCTTC.

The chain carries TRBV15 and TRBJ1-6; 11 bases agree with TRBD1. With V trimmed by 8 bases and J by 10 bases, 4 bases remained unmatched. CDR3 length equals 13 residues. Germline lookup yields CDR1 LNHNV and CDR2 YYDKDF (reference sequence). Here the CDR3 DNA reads TGTGCCACCCTGAGGACAGGGGGCTCACCCCTCCACTTT. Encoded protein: CATLRTGGSPLHF.

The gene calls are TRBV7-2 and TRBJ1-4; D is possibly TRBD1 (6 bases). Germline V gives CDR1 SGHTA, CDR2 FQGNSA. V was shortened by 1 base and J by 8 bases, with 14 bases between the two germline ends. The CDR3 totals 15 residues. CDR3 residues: CASSLDSHRAEKLFF. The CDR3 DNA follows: TGTGCCAGCAGCTTAGATAGTCACAGGGCCGAAAAACTGTTTTTT.

The CDR3 loop reads CSVSGTANQPQHF. CDR3 DNA sequence: TGCAGCGTTTCCGGGACAGCGAATCAGCCCCAGCATTTT. V gene TRBV29-1 combines with J gene TRBJ1-5; 7 bases line up with TRBD1. V trimming: 5 bases; J trimming: 4 bases; junction bases outside the gene matches: 5. This CDR3 comprises 13 residues. From germline, CDR1 is SQVTM and CDR2 ANQGSEA.

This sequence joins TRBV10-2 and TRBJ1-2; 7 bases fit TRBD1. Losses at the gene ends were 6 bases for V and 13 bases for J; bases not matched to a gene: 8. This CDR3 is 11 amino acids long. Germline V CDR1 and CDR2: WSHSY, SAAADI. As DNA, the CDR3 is TGCGCCAGCAGGGCGGACAGGTCCATCACCTTC. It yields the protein CASRADRSITF.

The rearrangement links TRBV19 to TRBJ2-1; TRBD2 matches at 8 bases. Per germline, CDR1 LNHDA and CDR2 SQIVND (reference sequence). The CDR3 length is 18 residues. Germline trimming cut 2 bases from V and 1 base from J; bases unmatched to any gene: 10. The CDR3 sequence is CASSILPSGSQSYNEQFF. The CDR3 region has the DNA TGTGCCAGTAGTATATTACCCAGCGGGAGTCAGTCCTACAATGAGCAGTTCTTC.

CDR3 nucleotide sequence: TGTGCCAGTAGTATTGGGTGGAGCTACGAGCAGTACTTC. Translated, it gives CASSIGWSYEQYF. The chain is built from TRBV19 and TRBJ2-7; no clear D gene. V gave up 3 bases and J gave up 3 bases, with 9 bases separating them. Per germline, CDR1 LNHDA and CDR2 SQIVND (reference sequence). CDR3 length: 13 amino acids.

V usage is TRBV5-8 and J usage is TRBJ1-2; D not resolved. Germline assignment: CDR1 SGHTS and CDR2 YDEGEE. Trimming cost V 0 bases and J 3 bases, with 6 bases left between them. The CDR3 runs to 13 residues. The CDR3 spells CASSLVEYYGYTF. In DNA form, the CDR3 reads TGTGCCAGCAGCTTGGTAGAATACTATGGCTACACCTTC.

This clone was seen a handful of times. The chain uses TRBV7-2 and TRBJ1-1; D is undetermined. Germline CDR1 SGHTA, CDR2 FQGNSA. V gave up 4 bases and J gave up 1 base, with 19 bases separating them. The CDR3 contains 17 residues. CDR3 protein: CASSYNPPEVWNTEAFF. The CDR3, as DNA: TGTGCCAGCAGCTATAACCCCCCCGAGGTGTGGAACACTGAAGCTTTCTTT.

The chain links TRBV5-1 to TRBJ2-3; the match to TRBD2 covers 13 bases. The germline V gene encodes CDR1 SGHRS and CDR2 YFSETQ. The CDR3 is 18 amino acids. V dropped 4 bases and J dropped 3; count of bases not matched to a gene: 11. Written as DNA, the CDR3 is TGCGCCAGCAGCACCTGGACTAGCGGGAGCAGGTTGACAGATACGCAGTATTTT. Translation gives CASSTWTSGSRLTDTQYF. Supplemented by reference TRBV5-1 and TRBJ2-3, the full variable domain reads KAGVTQTPRYLIKTRGQQVTLSCSPISGHRSVSWYQQTPGQGLQFLFEYFSETQRNKGNFPGRFSGRQFSNSRSEMNVSTLELGDSALYLCASSTWTSGSRLTDTQYFGPGTRLTVL.

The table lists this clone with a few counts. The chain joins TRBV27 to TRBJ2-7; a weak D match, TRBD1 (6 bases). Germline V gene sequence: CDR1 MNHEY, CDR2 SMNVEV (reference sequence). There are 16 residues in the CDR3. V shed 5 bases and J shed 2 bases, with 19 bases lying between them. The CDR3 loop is CASSEKIMDSPYEQYF. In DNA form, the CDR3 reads TGTGCCAGCAGTGAAAAGATAATGGACAGCCCCTACGAGCAGTACTTC.

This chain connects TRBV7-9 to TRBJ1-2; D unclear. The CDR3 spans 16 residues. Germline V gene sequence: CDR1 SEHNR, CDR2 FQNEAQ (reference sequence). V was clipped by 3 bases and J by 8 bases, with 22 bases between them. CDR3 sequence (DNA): TGTGCCAGCAGCTTTTTCCTCGAGGAGGCCCTCTCAGGCTACACCTTC. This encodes CASSFFLEEALSGYTF.

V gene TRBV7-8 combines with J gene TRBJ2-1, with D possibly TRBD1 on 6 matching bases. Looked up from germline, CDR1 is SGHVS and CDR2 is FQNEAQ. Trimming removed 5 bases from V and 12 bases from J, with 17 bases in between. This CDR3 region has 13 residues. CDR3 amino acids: CASSPPQGPVQFF. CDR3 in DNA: TGTGCCAGCAGCCCTCCCCAGGGGCCGGTGCAGTTCTTC.

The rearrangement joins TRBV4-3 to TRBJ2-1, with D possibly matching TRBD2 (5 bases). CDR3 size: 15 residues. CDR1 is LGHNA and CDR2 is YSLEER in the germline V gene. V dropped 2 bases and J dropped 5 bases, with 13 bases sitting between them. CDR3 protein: CASSQLAPRNNEQFF. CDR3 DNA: TGCGCCAGCAGCCAACTAGCACCAAGAAACAATGAGCAGTTCTTC.

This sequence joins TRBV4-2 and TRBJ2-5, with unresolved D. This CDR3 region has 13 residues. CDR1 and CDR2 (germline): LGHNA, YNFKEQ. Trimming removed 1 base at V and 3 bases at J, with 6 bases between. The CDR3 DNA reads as TGTGCCAGCAGCCAAGTCGAGAAAGAGACCCAGTACTTC. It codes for CASSQVEKETQYF.

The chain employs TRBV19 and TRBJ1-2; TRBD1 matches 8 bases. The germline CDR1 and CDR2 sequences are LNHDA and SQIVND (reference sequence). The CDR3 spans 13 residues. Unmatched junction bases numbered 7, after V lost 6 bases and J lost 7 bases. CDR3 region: CASSPTGVGGYTF. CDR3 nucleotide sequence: TGTGCCAGTAGCCCGACAGGGGTTGGTGGCTACACCTTC.

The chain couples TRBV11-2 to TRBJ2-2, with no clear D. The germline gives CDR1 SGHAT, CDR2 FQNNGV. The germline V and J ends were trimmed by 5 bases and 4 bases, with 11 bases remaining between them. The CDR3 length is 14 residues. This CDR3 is CASSIGSVTGELFF. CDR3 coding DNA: TGTGCCAGCAGCATCGGCAGCGTCACCGGGGAGCTGTTTTTT.

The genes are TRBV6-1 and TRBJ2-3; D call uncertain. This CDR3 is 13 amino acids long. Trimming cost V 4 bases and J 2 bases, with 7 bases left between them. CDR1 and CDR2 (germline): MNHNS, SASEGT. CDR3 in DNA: TGTGCCAGCAGTGGGGCTAACACAGATACGCAGTATTTT. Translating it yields CASSGANTDTQYF.

The CDR3 protein is CASSAGGQESGELFF. CDR3 nucleotides: TGTGCCAGCAGCGCAGGCGGACAGGAATCCGGGGAGCTGTTTTTT. The rearrangement uses TRBV7-6 and TRBJ2-2, with 7 bases matching TRBD1. V lost 5 bases to trimming and J lost 6 bases; unmatched junction nucleotides: 9. The CDR3 extends over 15 amino acids. Germline loops: CDR1 SGHVS, CDR2 FNYEAQ.

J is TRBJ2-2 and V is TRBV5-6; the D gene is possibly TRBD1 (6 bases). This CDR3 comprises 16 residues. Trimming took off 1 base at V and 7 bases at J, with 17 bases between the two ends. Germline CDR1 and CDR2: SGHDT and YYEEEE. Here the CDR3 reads CASSLLAGVRHGELFF. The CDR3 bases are TGTGCCAGCAGCTTGTTGGCAGGGGTGAGACACGGGGAGCTGTTTTTT.

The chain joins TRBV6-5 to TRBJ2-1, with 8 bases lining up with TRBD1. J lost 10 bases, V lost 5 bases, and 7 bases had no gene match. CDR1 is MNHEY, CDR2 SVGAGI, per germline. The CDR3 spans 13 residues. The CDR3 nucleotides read TGTGCCAGCAGTCAGGACAGGGTTTGGGAGCAGTTCTTC. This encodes CASSQDRVWEQFF.